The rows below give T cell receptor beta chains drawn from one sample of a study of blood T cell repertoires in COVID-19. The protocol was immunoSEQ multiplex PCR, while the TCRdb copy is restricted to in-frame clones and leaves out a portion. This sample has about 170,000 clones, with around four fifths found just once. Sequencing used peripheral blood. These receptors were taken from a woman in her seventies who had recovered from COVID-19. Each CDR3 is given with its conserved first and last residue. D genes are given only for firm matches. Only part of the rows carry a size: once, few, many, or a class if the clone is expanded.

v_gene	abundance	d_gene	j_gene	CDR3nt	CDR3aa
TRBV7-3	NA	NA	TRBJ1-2	TGTGCCAGCAGCCTAGGGGGACAAAGGGGTGGCTACACCTTC	CASSLGGQRGGYTF
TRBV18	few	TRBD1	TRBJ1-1	TGTGCCAGCTCAGGGACAGGGGGCGCGATCTCTGAAGCTTTCTTT	CASSGTGGAISEAFF
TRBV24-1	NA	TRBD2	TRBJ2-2	TGTGCCACCAGTGACCGGGGGGGCGGCGGGGAGCTGTTTTTT	CATSDRGGGGELFF
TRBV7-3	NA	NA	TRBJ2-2	TGTGCCAGCAGCTTAATCCCCGCGGGGGAGCTGTTTTTT	CASSLIPAGELFF
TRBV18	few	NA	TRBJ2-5	TGTGCCAGCTCACCACGAGGGCAAGAGACCCAGTACTTC	CASSPRGQETQYF
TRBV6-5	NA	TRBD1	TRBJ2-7	TGTGCCAGCAGCCCGACAGGGGAGCGCGAGCAGTACTTC	CASSPTGEREQYF
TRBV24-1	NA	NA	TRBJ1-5	TGTGCCACCCCCTCAGGGCCCAGCAATCAGCCCCAGCATTTT	CATPSGPSNQPQHF
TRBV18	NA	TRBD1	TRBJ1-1	TGTGCCAGCTCGCTCGGGGGACAGGACACTGAAGCTTTCTTT	CASSLGGQDTEAFF
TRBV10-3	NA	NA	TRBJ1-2	TGTGCCACCCCGGCAGGCGATCGTAACTATGGCTACACCTTC	CATPAGDRNYGYTF
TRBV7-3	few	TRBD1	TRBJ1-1	TGTGCCAGCAGCCCCCCGGCAGGGGGCCTCTCTGAAGCTTTCTTT	CASSPPAGGLSEAFF
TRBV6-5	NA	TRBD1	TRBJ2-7	TGTGCCAGCAGTTACCGGGACAGGTTCTCCTACGAGCAGTACTTC	CASSYRDRFSYEQYF
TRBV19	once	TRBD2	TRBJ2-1	TGTGCCAGTAGTATAGCGGCTAGCGGGGGCGCATACAATGAGCAGTTCTTC	CASSIAASGGAYNEQFF
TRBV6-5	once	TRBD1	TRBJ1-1	TGTGCCAGCAGTCAGTACAGGGGGCGCGGCACTGAAGCTTTCTTT	CASSQYRGRGTEAFF
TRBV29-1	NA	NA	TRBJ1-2	TGCAGCGCTTTGAAGTCGGGCTATGGCTACACCTTC	CSALKSGYGYTF
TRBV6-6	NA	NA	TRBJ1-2	TGTGCCAGCAGTTACTCGGGCAGGCACCTCTATGGCTACACCTTC	CASSYSGRHLYGYTF
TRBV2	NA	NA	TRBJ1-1	TGTGCCAGCAGTGATAGGGGGGGCGCTTTCTTT	CASSDRGGAFF
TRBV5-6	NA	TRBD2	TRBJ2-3	TGTGCCAGCAGCTCCGGGACTAGCGGGACAGATACGCAGTATTTT	CASSSGTSGTDTQYF
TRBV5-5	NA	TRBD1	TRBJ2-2	TGTGCCAGCAGCTTGGGTCCTCGCGGGACAGGGAGGACCGGGGAGCTGTTTTTT	CASSLGPRGTGRTGELFF
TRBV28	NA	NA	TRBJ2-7	TGTGCCAGCAGCCACAGGGATTACGAGCAGTACTTC	CASSHRDYEQYF
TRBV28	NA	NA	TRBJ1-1	TGTGCCAGCGGCCTACAGCAGGCGGGCACTGAAGCTTTCTTT	CASGLQQAGTEAFF
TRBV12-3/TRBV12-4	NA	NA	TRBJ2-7	TGTGCCAGCAGTTGGGGCGGATCCTACGAGCAGTACTTC	CASSWGGSYEQYF
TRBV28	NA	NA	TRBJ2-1	TGTGCCAGCAGTTTATTGGGTTTCGAGGCGTTTGAGCAGTTCTTC	CASSLLGFEAFEQFF
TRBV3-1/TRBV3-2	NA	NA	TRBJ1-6	TGTGCCAGCAGCCCATCATACAGCTCCTATAATTCACCCCTCCACTTT	CASSPSYSSYNSPLHF
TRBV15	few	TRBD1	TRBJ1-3	TGTGCCACCAGCAGTGGGACAGGGGGAAACACCATATATTTT	CATSSGTGGNTIYF
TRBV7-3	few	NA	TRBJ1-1	TGTGCCAGCAGCCCCCTACGGGACACTGAAGCTTTCTTT	CASSPLRDTEAFF
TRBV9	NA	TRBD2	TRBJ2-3	TGTGCCAGCAGCGCCATAGCGGGATGGGGGGCAGATACGCAGTATTTT	CASSAIAGWGADTQYF
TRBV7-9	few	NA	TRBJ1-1	TGTGCCAGCAGCCCCCGGGCGGGGAACACTGAAGCTTTCTTT	CASSPRAGNTEAFF
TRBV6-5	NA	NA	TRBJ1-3	TGTGCCAGCAGACTAGGGAATTCTGGAAACACCATATATTTT	CASRLGNSGNTIYF
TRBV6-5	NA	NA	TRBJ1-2	TGTGCCAGCACCAAAAGCCGGGGGGGTGGCTATGGCTACACCTTC	CASTKSRGGGYGYTF
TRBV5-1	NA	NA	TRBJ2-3	TGCGCCAGCAGCTCGCCGGGGAGGCCCCACACAGATACGCAGTATTTT	CASSSPGRPHTDTQYF
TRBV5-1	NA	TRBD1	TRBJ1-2	TGCGCCAGCAGCTTAGCAGGGGGTCCCTATGGCTACACCTTC	CASSLAGGPYGYTF
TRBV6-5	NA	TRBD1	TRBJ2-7	TGTGCCAGCGTGGGGACAGGGAACTACGAGCAGTACTTC	CASVGTGNYEQYF
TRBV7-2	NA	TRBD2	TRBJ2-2	TGTGCCAGCAGCCCAACCCCCGGACTAGCGGGAGGTAGATTGTTTTTT	CASSPTPGLAGGRLFF
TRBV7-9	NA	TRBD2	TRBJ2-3	TGTGCCAGCAGCCCACATAGCGGGAGAATGACAGATACGCAGTATTTT	CASSPHSGRMTDTQYF
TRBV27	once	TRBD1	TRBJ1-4	TGTGCCAGCAGGACAGGGGGCAGCGGAAAACTGTTTTTT	CASRTGGSGKLFF
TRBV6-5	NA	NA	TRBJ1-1	TGTGCCAGCAGTTACTCAGGAGAACTGAACACTGAAGCTTTCTTT	CASSYSGELNTEAFF
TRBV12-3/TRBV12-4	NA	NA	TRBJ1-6	TGTGCCAGCACCAACTCCTATAATTCACCCCTCCACTTT	CASTNSYNSPLHF
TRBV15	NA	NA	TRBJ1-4	TGTGCCACCAGCAGGGGTGGGCCGAATGAAAAACTGTTTTTT	CATSRGGPNEKLFF
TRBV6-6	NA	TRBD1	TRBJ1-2	TGTGCCAGCAACAGGGGGCGAGCCCATGGCTACACCTTC	CASNRGRAHGYTF
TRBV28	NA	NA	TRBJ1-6	TGTGCCAGCAGTGCAGGCCAGGGTAGTTCACCCCTCCACTTT	CASSAGQGSSPLHF
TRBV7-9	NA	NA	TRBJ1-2	TGTGCCAGCAGCCCAAACACCAGCGGTGGCTACACCTTC	CASSPNTSGGYTF
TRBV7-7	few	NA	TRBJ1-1	TGTGCTAGCAGCTTAGTGCCGCTCGGGAGGGCTTTCTTT	CASSLVPLGRAFF
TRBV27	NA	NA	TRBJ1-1	TGTGCCAGCAGCAGACAGAACACTGAAGCTTTCTTT	CASSRQNTEAFF